The next 15 T cell receptor beta chains were all read from a single sample in a study of tumor and adjacent non-tumor tissue in lung cancer. This sample's RNA came from whole unsorted tissue. Three rounds of nested PCR, following a modified ARM-PCR protocol, produced the TCRbeta library. In TCRdb, the multiplex PCR reads were re-called with MiXCR into one record per CDR3 protein. The profile shows about 140,000 distinct CDR3 sequences, roughly 70% of them singletons. The sample consisted of lung tumor tissue. Receptor source: a man between 60 and 70 years old with small cell lung cancer.

The rearrangement joins TRBV5-6 to TRBJ2-7; perhaps TRBD1 as D (6 bases). This CDR3 comprises 14 residues. Germline CDR1 is SGHDT and CDR2 is YYEEEE. V gave up 6 bases and J gave up 3 bases, with 16 bases separating them. The CDR3 region is CASTPGAHIYEQYF. For the CDR3, the DNA is TGTGCCAGCACCCCAGGGGCCCACATCTACGAGCAGTACTTC. The variable domain in full, completed from reference TRBV5-6 and TRBJ2-7, reads DAGVTQSPTHLIKTRGQQVTLRCSPKSGHDTVSWYQQALGQGPQFIFQYYEEEERQRGNFPDRFSGHQFPNYSSELNVNALLLGDSALYLCASTPGAHIYEQYFGPGTRLTVT.

The chain combines TRBV29-1 with TRBJ2-3, with a possible D match to TRBD2 (6 bases). The ends were cut back, 0 bases at V and 2 bases at J, with 9 bases in the middle. This CDR3 has 14 amino acids. Germline values: CDR1 SQVTM, CDR2 ANQGSEA. CDR3 bases: TGCAGCGTTGAAGAAGGGACTTACACAGATACGCAGTATTTT. Translation: CSVEEGTYTDTQYF.

This clonotype was seen many times. This chain connects TRBV20-1 to TRBJ2-7; D gene uncertain. Germline loops: CDR1 DFQATT, CDR2 SNEGSKA (reference sequence). With 4 bases removed from V and 3 bases from J, the gap between germline ends came to 13 bases. The CDR3 contains 13 residues. The CDR3 is CSATYTGNYEQYF. Here the CDR3 DNA reads TGCAGTGCTACTTATACTGGAAACTACGAGCAGTACTTC.

This clonotype occurred many times. The chain carries TRBV6-6 and TRBJ2-2; the D gene is possibly TRBD1 (8 bases). The CDR3 contains 19 residues. Trimming pared 4 bases from V and 5 bases from J, leaving 26 bases between. Germline V gene data show CDR1 as MNHNY and CDR2 as SVGAGI (reference sequence). The CDR3 DNA sequence: TGTGCCAGCAGTTTCGGACAGGGTTCTGCTAGCGGAAGAACCGGGGAGCTGTTTTTT. Translating gives CASSFGQGSASGRTGELFF.

With regard to this clonotype: The junction departs from the called germline gene at one end, perhaps through a read error. The CDR3 DNA reads as TGTGCCAGCGGCTTTCTGATCCAAATTCTCAGCACAGATACGCAGTATTTT. It translates to CASGFLIQILSTDTQYF. The gene calls are TRBV5-5 and TRBJ2-3; D gene unclear. CDR3 length equals 17 residues. Germline V gene data show CDR1 as SGHKS and CDR2 as YYEKEE (reference sequence).

In its sample, this clonotype was seen a few times. Just one base apart from a much larger clone, this may be a read error. This chain joins TRBV12-3 or TRBV12-4 and TRBJ2-5; D possibly corresponds to TRBD1 (6 bases). This CDR3 is built from 12 residues. The CDR3 nucleotides read TGTGTCAGCGGACAGAACCAAGAGACCCAGTACTTC. Translating it yields CVSGQNQETQYF.

The V call is TRBV6-5, the J call TRBJ1-5, with a possible D match to TRBD1 (5 bases). The CDR3 runs 14 residues. Trimming left V 4 bases short and J 7 bases short, with 14 bases between. Germline V gene lookup returns CDR1 MNHEY and CDR2 SVGAGI. This chain's CDR3 is CASSLGGGGQPQHF. In nucleotides, the CDR3 is TGTGCCAGCAGTTTGGGGGGGGGAGGACAGCCCCAGCATTTT.

Points on this clonotype: An end of the junction does not agree with germline; a read error may underlie this. Here the CDR3 DNA reads TGTGCCAACAGCTCCGGGGGTCGGGGTATTTACAATGAGCAGTTCTTT. Residues: CANSSGGRGIYNEQFF. The J gene is TRBJ2-1, the V gene TRBV11-1; tentatively, D is TRBD2 (6 bases). The CDR3 contains 16 residues. Looked up from germline, CDR1 is SGHAT and CDR2 is FQDESV (reference sequence).

Remarks on this clonotype: This CDR3 is missing its conserved last phenylalanine or tryptophan, likely due to a read error. This chain joins TRBV20-1 and TRBJ1-1; no clear D. Germline V CDR1 and CDR2: DFQATT, SNEGSKA (reference sequence). V was clipped by 3 bases and J by 4 bases, with 15 bases between them. There are 14 residues in the CDR3. In DNA, the CDR3 is TGCAGTGCTAGCCACGGGGAGGGTGTCACTGAAGCTTTCTAT. This translates into CSASHGEGVTEAFY.

Details on this clonotype: The CDR3 does not close with the conserved phenylalanine or tryptophan, likely indicating a read error. The chain combines TRBV11-1 with TRBJ1-4; D might be TRBD1 (5 bases). V was trimmed by 6 bases and J by 14 bases, leaving 22 bases between them. CDR3 length: 14 amino acids. The germline V gene has CDR1 SGHAT and CDR2 FQDESV (reference sequence). Written as DNA, the CDR3 is TGTGCCAGCAGGGCCCGAGCTTCGCCGGGGGATCTGTTTTAT. It translates to CASRARASPGDLFY.

Of note for this clonotype: A junction boundary mismatches the germline segment, possibly from a read error. The CDR3 here is CANSLAGAGTQYF. Here the CDR3 DNA reads TGTGCCAACAGCTTGGCGGGGGCAGGGACCCAGTACTTT. The gene calls are TRBV11-2 and TRBJ2-5, with a tentative D call TRBD2 (7 bases). From germline, CDR1 is SGHAT and CDR2 FQNNGV. The CDR3 runs 13 residues. The full variable domain, with the rest looked up from reference TRBV11-2 and TRBJ2-5, is EAGVAQSPRYKIIEKRQSVAFWCNPISGHATLYWYQQILGQGPKLLIQFQNNGVVDDSQLPKDRFSAERLKGVDSTLKIQPAKLEDSAVYLCANSLAGAGTQYFGPGTRLLVL.

Comment on this clonotype: A junction end diverges from the germline sequence, so it may reflect a read error. The chain carries TRBV6-1 and TRBJ2-5, with 9 bases aligning to TRBD2. This CDR3 comprises 15 residues. Looked up from germline, CDR1 is MNHNS and CDR2 is SASEGT. The CDR3: CASNEARWREGTQYF. CDR3 nucleotide sequence: TGTGCCAGCAATGAAGCGCGGTGGCGGGAGGGGACCCAGTACTTC.

The chain carries TRBV20-1 and TRBJ2-2, with D possibly matching TRBD1 (5 bases). The germline CDR1 and CDR2 sequences are DFQATT and SNEGSKA (reference sequence). This CDR3 is 16 amino acids long. V was shortened by 2 bases and J by 2 bases, with 15 bases between the two germline ends. CDR3 amino acids: CSARPIKGINTGELFF. The DNA for the CDR3 is TGCAGTGCTAGACCGATCAAGGGGATTAACACCGGGGAGCTGTTTTTT.

Remarks on this clonotype: The CDR3 does not close with the conserved phenylalanine or tryptophan, likely indicating a read error. The chain employs TRBV7-8 and TRBJ1-6; a weak D match, TRBD1 (5 bases). In germline, CDR1 is SGHVS, CDR2 FQNEAQ. CDR3 length: 16 amino acids. V lost 4 bases to trimming and J lost 0 bases, with 10 bases between them. The CDR3 spells CASSYRQSSYNSPLHY. As DNA, the CDR3 is TGTGCCAGCAGCTACCGACAGAGCTCCTATAATTCACCCCTCCACTAT.

The CDR3 DNA reads as TGTGCCAGCAGCGATATAGGGGGCAGAGGCACTGAAGCTTTCTTT. This encodes CASSDIGGRGTEAFF. This chain uses TRBV11-2 with TRBJ1-1; 7 bases match TRBD1. The CDR3 runs to 15 residues. With 5 bases clipped from V and 4 bases from J, the junction kept 10 bases outside the gene matches. Germline V CDR1 and CDR2: SGHAT, FQNNGV.